The following is a T cell receptor (beta chain) sequence with its context. This clone's antigen is unknown. No base-level quality is on record; no much larger clone is a single base apart. In the paper's terms, the treatment or condition label means: live attenuated yellow fever vaccine strain. At each blood-draw timepoint, two biological replicates of bulk PBMCs were collected. A standard Ficoll-Paque protocol was used to isolate PBMCs from peripheral blood. RNA was extracted with TriZol from bulk PBMCs, CD4 and CD8 fractions, and dextramer-positive and dextramer-negative fractions. This specimen belongs to a study of T cells after yellow fever vaccination (dated by TCRdb to the late 2010s). Background on the whole study: Libraries from fractions with low cell numbers were prepared with the SMART-Seq v4 Ultra Low Input RNA kit. To follow T-cell clones before and after both primary and booster YFV17D yellow fever vaccination, bulk TCR alpha and beta repertoires underwent longitudinal sequencing. Two healthy male donors, one aged 18 to 30 and one aged 30 to 40 years, made up the cohort. Blood samples were taken at several timepoints before and after primary and secondary immunization, and bulk PBMC replicates and cell subsets were isolated. Overall study outcomes, separate from this receptor: Computational filtering was needed because FACS-sorted repertoires could contain abundant contaminating clonotypes from the bulk population. Compared with the primary T-cell response, the secondary T-cell response was faster but weaker, reaching its peak on day 5 rather than on day 15. A small fraction of clonotypes showed up in both the CD4 and CD8 compartments, probably as a result of convergent recombination. Because the study included only two donors, the extent to which the findings can be generalized is limited. After the booster, most clones that had expanded after primary vaccination were detected again (around 97% of CD4 and under 90% of CD8), suggesting broad maintenance of memory.

V was cut back by 5 bases and J by 2 bases, leaving a gap of 10 bases between them. Taken from the germline V gene (reference sequence), the CDR1 and CDR2 loops are DFQATT and SNEGSKA. The CDR3 starts with the cysteine, ends with the phenylalanine, and has 12 residues. Only CDR3 DNA remains: 36 bases, in frame from the first base. Synthesis of TCR cDNA relied on 5'RACE template switching, a step that introduced a universal primer site along with unique molecular identifiers. cDNA synthesis was primed from both the TCR alpha and TCR beta constant segments. Library amplification involved two PCR steps, and the second step added sample barcodes and sequencing adapters. Sequencing of the libraries was done on either Illumina HiSeq 2500 (2x100 bp) or NovaSeq (2x150 bp). For the original study's pipeline: Reads were demultiplexed and collapsed into UMI consensus sequences with MIGEC, and V(D)J alignment was performed with MiXCR. Vaccine-responding clonotypes were defined with edgeR using replicate PBMC samples, requiring FDR below 0.01 and a log2 fold change above 5 up to day 15. Each bulk clonotype was labeled CD4 or CD8 based on which sequenced repertoire, CD4 or CD8, contained the clonotype at higher abundance. Starting from the raw public reads, TCRdb applied fastp trimming at Q25, assembled clones with MiXCR and retained in-frame beta chains. Rows are combined by CDR3 protein, so each entry shows the most common genes and DNA. The authors' filters were not applied to this entry. The sample data list 610,000 or so distinct CDR3 sequences, and approximately 13% of these were observed just once. Of the sample, under 15% falls within the top ten clones.

The sequence was obtained from a young man who received the YFV17D yellow fever vaccine. Sequenced material: PBMCs, taken on the day of the yellow fever booster vaccination. This sequence uses TRBV20-1 and TRBJ2-7, with the D gene too uncertain to name. The nucleotides are TGCAGTGCTCGAGCGCGAGCCTACGAGCAGTACTTC. This is translated as CSARARAYEQYF.